Described below is a single T cell receptor beta chain sequence and its context. The antigen remains undetermined. This sample was taken from a study of OX40 agonist ivuxolimab in advanced cancers. Whole-study results and caveats: Clonal expansion was among the lowest in partial responders at 0.1-3.0 mg/kg, especially CD8+.

CDR1 MNHEY and CDR2 SMNVEV come from the germline V gene (reference sequence). Trimming stripped 2 bases from V and 4 bases from J, with 10 bases between. The CDR3 contains 14 residues. The data were produced by immunoSEQ multiplex PCR, yet TCRdb's version contains in-frame clones alone and is incomplete. The sample consists of over 85,000 clones, 80% to 95% of them appearing once. The chain combines TRBV27 with TRBJ2-3; the D is unclear. Sample: CD4+ or CD8+ T cells sorted from blood, taken in a trial of the OX40 agonist ivuxolimab. The receptor's source is an adult with an advanced solid tumor such as melanoma, head and neck, liver or kidney cancer. The CDR3 loop reads CASSLITSPDTQYF. CDR3 sequence (DNA): TGTGCCAGCAGTTTAATCACTTCCCCAGATACGCAGTATTTT.